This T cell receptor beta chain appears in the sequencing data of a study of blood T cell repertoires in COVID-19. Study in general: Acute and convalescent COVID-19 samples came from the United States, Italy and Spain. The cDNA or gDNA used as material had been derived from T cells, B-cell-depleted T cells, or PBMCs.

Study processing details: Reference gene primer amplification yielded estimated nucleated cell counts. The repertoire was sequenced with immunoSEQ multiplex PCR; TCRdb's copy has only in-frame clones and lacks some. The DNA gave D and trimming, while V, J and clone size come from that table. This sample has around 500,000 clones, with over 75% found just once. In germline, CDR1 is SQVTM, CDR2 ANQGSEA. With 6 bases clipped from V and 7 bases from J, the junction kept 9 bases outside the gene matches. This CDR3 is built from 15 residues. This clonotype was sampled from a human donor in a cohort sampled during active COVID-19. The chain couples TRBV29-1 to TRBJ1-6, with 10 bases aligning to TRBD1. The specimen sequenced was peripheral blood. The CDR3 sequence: CSVVVTGGRNSPLHF. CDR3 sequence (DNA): TGCAGCGTCGTAGTGACAGGGGGCAGAAATTCACCCCTCCACTTT.